Each of the 24 T cell receptor beta chains below was sequenced from the same sample in a study of blood T cell repertoires in COVID-19 (dated by TCRdb to 2018 to 2020). Library preparation was by the immunoSEQ multiplex PCR assay. In TCRdb, the immuneACCESS table is reduced to in-frame sequences with V and J assigned. These tables do not hold every clone; where another copy was compared, an unresolved V gene accounts for under half, and the others remain unexplained. Within this sample are under 250,000 clones, with 82% of them counted one time only. The top ten clones comprise 3% to 4% of the sample. Sequencing input: PBMCs or T cells enriched from blood (not recorded which). These receptors came from a woman aged 60-75 years who had recovered from COVID-19.

This chain uses TRBV7-3 with TRBJ2-5; 7 bases agree with TRBD1. Losses at the gene ends were 6 bases for V and 3 bases for J; bases not matched to a gene: 4. There are 13 residues in the CDR3. Germline V gives CDR1 SGHTA, CDR2 FQGTGA. The CDR3 reads CASSPQGEETQYF. The CDR3 nucleotides are TGTGCCAGCAGTCCCCAGGGGGAAGAGACCCAGTACTTC.

The chain combines TRBV6-5 with TRBJ1-2; TRBD1 might be the D (5 bases). Germline V gives CDR1 MNHEY, CDR2 SVGAGI. The CDR3 covers 14 residues. V was shortened by 6 bases and J by 4 bases, with 15 bases between the two germline ends. The CDR3 loop is CASRRGVGSYGYTF. In DNA form, the CDR3 reads TGTGCCAGCAGGCGGGGGGTTGGGAGCTATGGCTACACCTTC.

The rearrangement uses TRBV6-1 and TRBJ2-3, with D possibly being TRBD2 (6 bases). The V and J ends lost 2 bases and 2 bases respectively, with 11 bases between them. Per germline, CDR1 MNHNS and CDR2 SASEGT. The CDR3 covers 15 residues. This CDR3 is CASSEIAVFTDTQYF. Here the CDR3 DNA reads TGTGCCAGCAGTGAAATAGCGGTCTTCACAGATACGCAGTATTTT.

The rearrangement links TRBV3-1 (or the pseudogene TRBV3-2) to TRBJ2-3; 10 bases fit TRBD2. This CDR3 is built from 17 residues. Germline trimming cut 0 bases from V and 4 bases from J; bases unmatched to any gene: 7. Germline loops: CDR1 LGHDT, CDR2 YNNKEL (reference sequence). This CDR3 reads CASSQDRGSGRSDTQYF. Here the CDR3 DNA reads TGTGCCAGCAGCCAAGATCGGGGTAGCGGGAGGTCAGATACGCAGTATTTT.

V usage is TRBV11-2 and J usage is TRBJ1-2, with 9 positions matching TRBD1. The CDR3 covers 14 residues. Trimming took 5 bases from V and 7 from J; bases not matched to a gene: 8. The V gene's germline CDR1 is SGHAT and CDR2 FQNNGV. The CDR3 here is CASSPRTGVFGYTF. The CDR3 DNA reads as TGTGCCAGCAGCCCCCGGACAGGGGTTTTTGGCTACACCTTC. Filled out from reference TRBV11-2 and TRBJ1-2, the complete variable domain reads EAGVAQSPRYKIIEKRQSVAFWCNPISGHATLYWYQQILGQGPKLLIQFQNNGVVDDSQLPKDRFSAERLKGVDSTLKIQPAKLEDSAVYLCASSPRTGVFGYTFGSGTRLTVV.

This chain joins TRBV2 and TRBJ1-1, with 8 positions matching TRBD1. V dropped 6 bases and J dropped 1; count of bases not matched to a gene: 7. The germline gives CDR1 SNHLY, CDR2 FYNNEI. There are 15 residues in the CDR3. The CDR3 sequence: CASRLLGTGNTEAFF. For the CDR3, the DNA is TGTGCCAGCAGGCTACTTGGGACAGGGAACACTGAAGCTTTCTTT.

This clone was counted only a few times. The same CDR3 is also encoded by other DNA sequences in this sample. V gene TRBV3-1 (or the pseudogene TRBV3-2) combines with J gene TRBJ1-1; D is undetermined. The CDR3 totals 13 residues. Trimming shortened V by 0 bases and J by 1 base, and 3 bases separated the two germline ends. Germline V lookup: CDR1 LGHDT, CDR2 YNNKEL (reference sequence). The CDR3 sequence is CASSQDRNTEAFF. CDR3 nucleotide sequence: TGTGCCAGCAGCCAAGACAGGAACACTGAAGCTTTCTTT.

The chain employs TRBV5-5 and TRBJ2-3; unclear D gene. CDR1 is SGHKS, CDR2 YYEKEE, per germline (reference sequence). Trimming shortened V by 3 bases and J by 2 bases, and 7 bases separated the two germline ends. There are 13 residues in the CDR3. CDR3 DNA sequence: TGTGCCAGCAGCTCCCCCCACACAGATACGCAGTATTTT. Translation gives CASSSPHTDTQYF.

CDR3 sequence: CASSRDRGQGGELFF. The CDR3 DNA is TGTGCCAGCAGCCGGGACAGGGGGCAAGGCGGGGAGCTGTTTTTT. The V and J genes are TRBV7-9 and TRBJ2-2, with TRBD1 identical over 12 bases. The CDR3 runs to 15 residues. The junction had 5 bases not matched to a gene; V was cut back by 5 bases and J by 7 bases. Germline V CDR1 and CDR2: SEHNR, FQNEAQ (reference sequence).

The chain combines TRBV4-1 with TRBJ2-1; a possible D gene is TRBD1 (5 bases). The CDR3 runs to 15 residues. Germline CDR1 reads MGHRA; CDR2 reads YSYEKL. Between the trimmed V and J ends, which lost 0 bases and 4 bases, there was a span of 10 bases. The CDR3 sequence: CASSQDLRDYNEQFF. Here the CDR3 DNA reads TGCGCCAGCAGCCAAGATCTCAGGGATTACAATGAGCAGTTCTTC.

This clone was found once. This chain links TRBV7-7 with TRBJ1-2, with a possible D match to TRBD1 (5 bases). V lost 3 bases, J lost 0 bases, and 17 bases lay in between. The CDR3 totals 17 residues. From germline, CDR1 is SSHAT and CDR2 FNYEAQ (reference sequence). CDR3 sequence: CASSLERGPRANYGYTF. The CDR3 nucleotides read TGTGCCAGCAGCTTGGAAAGGGGCCCCAGAGCTAACTATGGCTACACCTTC.

The rearrangement uses TRBV7-3 and TRBJ2-1; D might be TRBD2 (5 bases). This CDR3 spans 16 amino acids. Germline CDR1 and CDR2: SGHTA and FQGTGA. The V end lost 5 bases, the J end lost 4 bases, and 18 bases lay between the germline ends. CDR3 loop: CASSLDARGIYNEQFF. DNA of the CDR3: TGTGCCAGCAGCCTCGACGCCCGAGGGATTTACAATGAGCAGTTCTTC.

The CDR3 reads CLVSGQGGNEQFF. CDR3 nucleotide sequence: TGCCTCGTCTCGGGACAGGGGGGGAATGAGCAGTTCTTC. V and J are TRBV29-1 and TRBJ2-1; 11 bases map to TRBD1. This CDR3 comprises 13 residues. Germline V gene lookup returns CDR1 SQVTM and CDR2 ANQGSEA.

The chain combines TRBV3-1 (or the pseudogene TRBV3-2) with TRBJ2-2, with 7 bases aligning to TRBD2. V lost 2 bases and J lost 2; bases outside the gene matches: 2. The CDR3 covers 15 residues. Germline V gene lookup returns CDR1 LGHDT and CDR2 YNNKEL (reference sequence). As DNA, the CDR3 is TGTGCCAGCAGCCAAAGACTAGCCAACACCGGGGAGCTGTTTTTT. It translates to CASSQRLANTGELFF.

The V gene is TRBV29-1, the J gene TRBJ2-1; TRBD2 agrees at 9 bases. The CDR3 has 14 residues. V shed 3 bases and J 6 bases; nucleotides not matched to a gene: 6. Germline V gives CDR1 SQVTM, CDR2 ANQGSEA. In DNA, the CDR3 is TGCAGCGTTGAGGTAGCGGGAGCTCCCAATGAGCAGTTCTTC. Translated, it gives CSVEVAGAPNEQFF.

The chain employs TRBV6-6 and TRBJ1-5; D is possibly TRBD1 (5 bases). Trimming cost V 0 bases and J 6 bases, with 15 bases left between them. There are 16 residues in the CDR3. CDR1 and CDR2 (germline): MNHNY, SVGAGI (reference sequence). CDR3 coding DNA: TGTGCCAGCAGTTACTCTGAGAGTTCCACAGGTCAGCCCCAGCATTTT. It yields the protein CASSYSESSTGQPQHF.

The chain carries TRBV7-2 and TRBJ2-1; 8 bases line up with TRBD2. The CDR3 runs 15 residues. Germline CDR1 is SGHTA and CDR2 is FQGNSA. Trimming cost V 4 bases and J 0 bases; bases outside gene matches: 2. CDR3 coding DNA: TGTGCCAGCAGCTCGGGACTAGTCTCCTACAATGAGCAGTTCTTC. It translates to CASSSGLVSYNEQFF.

The chain employs TRBV5-6 and TRBJ1-2; tentative D call: TRBD1 (5 bases). This CDR3 has 13 amino acids. Trimming left V 0 bases short and J 5 bases short, with 8 bases between. Germline V lookup: CDR1 SGHDT, CDR2 YYEEEE. In DNA, the CDR3 is TGTGCCAGCAGCTTGGGCAGGGATTATGGCTACACCTTC. Translation gives CASSLGRDYGYTF. The full variable domain, its missing parts supplied by reference TRBV5-6 and TRBJ1-2, is DAGVTQSPTHLIKTRGQQVTLRCSPKSGHDTVSWYQQALGQGPQFIFQYYEEEERQRGNFPDRFSGHQFPNYSSELNVNALLLGDSALYLCASSLGRDYGYTFGSGTRLTVV.

Only a few counts were recorded for this clone. The CDR3 region has the DNA TGTGCCAGCAGTAAACAGGGAGCCTCTGGAAACACCATATATTTT. This sequence encodes CASSKQGASGNTIYF. The chain recombines TRBV28 with TRBJ1-3, with a tentative D call TRBD1 (6 bases). V gave up 5 bases and J gave up 0 bases, with 11 bases separating them. The length of the CDR3 is 15 residues. Germline CDR1 and CDR2: MDHEN and SYDVKM.

The V call is TRBV4-3, the J call TRBJ2-3; 9 positions agree with TRBD2. V trimming: 4 bases; J trimming: 6 bases; junction bases outside the gene matches: 2. This CDR3 has 13 residues. The germline V gene encodes CDR1 LGHNA and CDR2 YSLEER. The CDR3 loop reads CASSRTSVDTQYF. DNA of the CDR3: TGCGCCAGCAGCCGGACTAGCGTTGATACGCAGTATTTT.

The chain employs TRBV4-3 and TRBJ2-3, with D maybe TRBD1 (6 bases). Per the germline V gene, CDR1 is LGHNA and CDR2 is YSLEER. V was trimmed by 4 bases and J by 2 bases, leaving 13 bases between them. The CDR3 spans 15 residues. This CDR3 is CASSRTTGHTDTQYF. DNA for the CDR3: TGCGCCAGCAGCCGGACGACAGGACACACAGATACGCAGTATTTT.

This clone was found a few times. The rearrangement uses TRBV16 and TRBJ1-6; D may be TRBD1 (6 bases). The CDR3 extends over 15 amino acids. Trimming pared 4 bases from V and 6 bases from J, leaving 13 bases between. Germline CDR1 is KGHSY and CDR2 is FQNENV. CDR3 residues: CASSPQGGTNSPLHF. The CDR3 DNA sequence: TGTGCCAGCAGCCCCCAAGGGGGAACTAATTCACCCCTCCACTTT.

The chain combines TRBV27 with TRBJ2-2, with D maybe TRBD2 (7 bases). This CDR3 is 19 amino acids long. Between the trimmed V and J ends, which lost 3 bases and 2 bases, there was a span of 22 bases. CDR1 is MNHEY, CDR2 SMNVEV, per germline (reference sequence). The CDR3 DNA reads TGTGCCAGCAGTTTCCGGGGGCCCCGCGGGGGCTTTAACACCGGGGAGCTGTTTTTT. Amino acid sequence: CASSFRGPRGGFNTGELFF.

The chain couples TRBV6-5 to TRBJ1-2; D possibly corresponds to TRBD1 (5 bases). The V end lost 0 bases, the J end lost 3 bases, and 14 bases lay between the germline ends. Germline loops: CDR1 MNHEY, CDR2 SVGAGI. The CDR3 covers 16 residues. The CDR3 reads CASSYSAGRPDYGYTF. In DNA form, the CDR3 reads TGTGCCAGCAGTTACTCGGCGGGGCGCCCCGACTATGGCTACACCTTC.